This T cell receptor beta chain is drawn from a study of shared T cell receptors in the human thymus (TCRdb year 2021). Study-level background: The study investigated the way shared, self-reactive T-cell receptor alpha chains are produced in the human thymus.

In the case of this clone: This clone's antigen is unknown. No base quality values were provided; no much bigger clone lies one nucleotide off.

CDR1 and CDR2 are read off the germline V gene as MDHEN and SYDVKM. The junction shows trimming of 6 bases on V and 7 bases on J, plus 12 bases between the germline ends. The CDR3 covers 12 residues, taking in both the cysteine and the phenylalanine. Just the 36-base CDR3 DNA is kept, in frame starting at base 1. Library method: the immunoSEQ multiplex PCR assay. In TCRdb, the immuneACCESS table is reduced to in-frame sequences with V and J assigned. These tables do not hold every clone; where another copy was compared, an unresolved V gene accounts for under half, and the others remain unexplained. The table for this sample lists approximately 730,000 clones; approximately 83% of them were counted only once. The ten largest make up 0.0095% to 0.013% of the sample. The same data also contributed to another study, on human thymus T cells. The second study, in turn, reports: Immunologically healthy infants undergoing open corrective cardiac surgery for congenital heart defects in Finland were used as donors. Thymus tissue was obtained as surgical resects removed during corrective cardiac surgery. V and J gene segment usage appeared biased in both thymic and peripheral blood repertoires. Highly overlapping thymic TCR repertoires among unrelated individuals were reported in the related research. The study described the TCR alpha and beta repertoires in under ten infant thymus samples and a handful of matching peripheral blood samples. The infant donors were roughly 6 to 250 days old, and the cohort included six or seven males and two females. After being mechanically released from the tissue, thymocytes were kept at -70 degrees C in pellets of roughly 10-30 million cells. A QIAsymphony instrument was used to extract genomic DNA from the frozen cell pellets. Using the immunoSEQ multiplex PCR assay, the TCRB and TCRAD loci were amplified from a standardized quantity of quality-controlled genomic DNA. The amplicons spanned the V(D)J region and were long enough to cover the CDR3 and allow V and J genes to be identified. The amplicons were sequenced on an Illumina platform via the commercial immunoSEQ service. Primer bias and sequencing errors were corrected as previously described, and TCRAD and TCRB definitions were based on the IMGT database. The repertoires were analysed using immunoSEQ Analyzer 3.0 and VDJTools for basic statistics, V/J segment usage, diversity estimates, rarefaction and pairwise overlap. Diversity was estimated using the Chao1, ChaoE, Efron-Thisted, Shannon and inverse Simpson indices, and was also estimated on datasets down-sampled to the size of the smallest sample. Repertoire overlap used strict matching of CDR3 nucleotide sequence, V gene and J gene, with Jaccard-based multidimensional scaling clustering. On average, approximately 800,000 unique TCRB clonotypes were obtained from thymus samples, compared with roughly 89,000 from blood samples.

Sequencing input: thymocytes. The receptor was derived from a girl under three years old with a congenital heart defect. Donor details come from another sample of the same person, matched by shared clones. The rearranged chain carries TRBV28 and TRBJ1-1; no confident D gene assignment can be made. The sequence in DNA is TGTGCCAGCAGCGACACCTCAGATGAAGCTTTCTTT. It codes for CASSDTSDEAFF.